This TCR beta chain was captured by sequencing in a study of T cell responses to AZD1222 COVID-19 vaccine. Study-wide results and limits: There were mostly white British donors and more females than males, and clonal diversity was possibly underestimated.

TCRdb keeps only in-frame clones here, not all; method: immunoSEQ multiplex PCR. Of 150,000 to 200,000 clones listed, about 88% are singletons. Germline-derived CDR1 and CDR2 are LNHDA and SQIVND (reference sequence). The CDR3 runs 14 residues. Between the trimmed V and J ends, which lost 3 bases and 8 bases, there was a span of 11 bases. Pooling covered second doses at about 4 or about 12 weeks. Concerning this clone itself: What it binds is unknown.

The chain combines TRBV19 with TRBJ1-6, with D unclear. The receptor was isolated from an adult who received the AZD1222 COVID-19 vaccine. Here the sequenced sample was peripheral blood, taken 28 days after the second AZD1222 dose. The CDR3 region has the DNA TGTGCCAGTAGTATTTCGGGCCTGGATTCACCCCTCCACTTT. Residues: CASSISGLDSPLHF.